This T cell receptor beta chain originates from a study of long-term antiretroviral therapy in people with HIV. Assay version v3.0 of immunoSEQ was used, and it was run at survey level. Measured with immunoSEQ multiplex PCR; TCRdb has only the in-frame clones, and not every one. The sample records about 24,000 clones, around 83% being singletons. CDR1 and CDR2 (germline): SGHRS, YFSETQ. Trimming stripped 4 bases from V and 5 bases from J, with 21 bases between. This CDR3 region has 16 residues. The chain links TRBV5-1 to TRBJ1-2; TRBD1 might be the D (6 bases). This specimen consisted of unsorted PBMCs, obtained 0.4 years after starting antiretroviral therapy. The source of this sequence is a man aged 50-59 years with HIV. CDR3 in amino acids: CASSLETGTLIYGYTF. The CDR3 DNA reads TGCGCCAGCAGCCTCGAGACCGGGACACTCATATATGGCTACACCTTC. The full variable domain, rest sourced from reference TRBV5-1 and TRBJ1-2, is KAGVTQTPRYLIKTRGQQVTLSCSPISGHRSVSWYQQTPGQGLQFLFEYFSETQRNKGNFPGRFSGRQFSNSRSEMNVSTLELGDSALYLCASSLETGTLIYGYTFGSGTRLTVV.